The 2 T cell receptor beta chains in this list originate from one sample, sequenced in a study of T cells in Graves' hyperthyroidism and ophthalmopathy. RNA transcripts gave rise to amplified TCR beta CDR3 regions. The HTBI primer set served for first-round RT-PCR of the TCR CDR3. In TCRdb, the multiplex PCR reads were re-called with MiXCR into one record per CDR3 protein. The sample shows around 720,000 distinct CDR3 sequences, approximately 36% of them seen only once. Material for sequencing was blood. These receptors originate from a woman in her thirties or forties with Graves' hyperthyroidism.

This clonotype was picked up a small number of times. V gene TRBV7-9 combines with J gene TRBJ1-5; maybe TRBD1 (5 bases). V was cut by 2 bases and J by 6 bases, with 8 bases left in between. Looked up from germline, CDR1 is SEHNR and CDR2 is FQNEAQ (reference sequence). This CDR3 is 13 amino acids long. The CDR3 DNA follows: TGTGCCAGCAGCTTATTCCAGGGTCAGCCCCAGCATTTT. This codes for CASSLFQGQPQHF.

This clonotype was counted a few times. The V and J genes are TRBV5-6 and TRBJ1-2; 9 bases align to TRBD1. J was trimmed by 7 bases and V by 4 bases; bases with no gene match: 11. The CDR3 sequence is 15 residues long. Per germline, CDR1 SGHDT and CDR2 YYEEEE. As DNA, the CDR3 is TGTGCCAGCAGCCCCGGACAGGGGTGGGGATTTGGCTACACCTTC. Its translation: CASSPGQGWGFGYTF.